A single T cell receptor beta chain is shown here with its context. Moderate-to-severe activity, CAS ≥3, NOSPECS ≥4 and duration under 3 months were recorded for donors with ophthalmopathy. As the template, RNA transcripts were used to amplify TCR beta CDR3 regions. Second-round multiplex PCR came after first-round RT-PCR with HTBI primers. Each CDR3 protein gets one entry after TCRdb re-called the multiplex PCR reads with MiXCR. The sample gives almost 750,000 distinct CDR3 sequences, 40% of which show up once; 44% is in the top ten. These data belong to a study of Graves' ophthalmopathy and Graves' hyperthyroidism. V was clipped by 8 bases and J by 10 bases; unmatched bases: 6. Germline V gene lookup returns CDR1 DFQATT and CDR2 SNEGSKA (reference sequence). The CDR3 runs to 12 residues.

The source material was peripheral blood. This sequence originates from an adult man with Graves' ophthalmopathy. The chain combines TRBV20-1 with TRBJ1-6; TRBD1 matches 9 bases. The CDR3 spells CSPGTGRSPLHF. Here the CDR3 DNA reads TGCAGTCCCGGGACAGGGAGATCACCCCTCCACTTT.